Given below is one TCR beta chain in context. This specimen comes from a study of blood T cell repertoires in COVID-19. Whole-study context: In each case, the material was cDNA or gDNA derived from T cells, B-cell-depleted T cells, or PBMCs.

In the authors' methods: Reference gene primer amplification gave nucleated cell count estimates. Method: immunoSEQ multiplex PCR; TCRdb's copy keeps in-frame clones and lacks some. V and J calls and clone size are given by that table; D and trimming were obtained from the DNA. This sample has fewer than 450,000 clones, with roughly 91% found just once. Researchers sorted participants into cohorts using their self-reported clinical history. The study counted Cohort 3 donors as recovered given two negative PCRs, clearance, or symptom resolution. Germline CDR1 is LNHDA and CDR2 is SQIVND (reference sequence). V gave up 3 bases and J gave up 4 bases, with 21 bases separating them. CDR3 length equals 17 residues.

Material: PBMCs or T cells enriched from blood (not recorded which). This clonotype originated in a man aged 18 to 29 who had recovered from COVID-19. This chain uses TRBV19 with TRBJ1-2, with D possibly TRBD1 on 6 matching bases. The CDR3 DNA sequence: TGTGCCAGTAGTATTACCGGGACACCGTATCTGGGCTATGGCTACACCTTC. This gives the protein CASSITGTPYLGYGYTF. Drawing the rest from reference TRBV19 and TRBJ1-2, the complete variable domain is DGGITQSPKYLFRKEGQNVTLSCEQNLNHDAMYWYRQDPGQGLRLIYYSQIVNDFQKGDIAEGYSVSREKKESFPLTVTSAQKNPTAFYLCASSITGTPYLGYGYTFGSGTRLTVV.